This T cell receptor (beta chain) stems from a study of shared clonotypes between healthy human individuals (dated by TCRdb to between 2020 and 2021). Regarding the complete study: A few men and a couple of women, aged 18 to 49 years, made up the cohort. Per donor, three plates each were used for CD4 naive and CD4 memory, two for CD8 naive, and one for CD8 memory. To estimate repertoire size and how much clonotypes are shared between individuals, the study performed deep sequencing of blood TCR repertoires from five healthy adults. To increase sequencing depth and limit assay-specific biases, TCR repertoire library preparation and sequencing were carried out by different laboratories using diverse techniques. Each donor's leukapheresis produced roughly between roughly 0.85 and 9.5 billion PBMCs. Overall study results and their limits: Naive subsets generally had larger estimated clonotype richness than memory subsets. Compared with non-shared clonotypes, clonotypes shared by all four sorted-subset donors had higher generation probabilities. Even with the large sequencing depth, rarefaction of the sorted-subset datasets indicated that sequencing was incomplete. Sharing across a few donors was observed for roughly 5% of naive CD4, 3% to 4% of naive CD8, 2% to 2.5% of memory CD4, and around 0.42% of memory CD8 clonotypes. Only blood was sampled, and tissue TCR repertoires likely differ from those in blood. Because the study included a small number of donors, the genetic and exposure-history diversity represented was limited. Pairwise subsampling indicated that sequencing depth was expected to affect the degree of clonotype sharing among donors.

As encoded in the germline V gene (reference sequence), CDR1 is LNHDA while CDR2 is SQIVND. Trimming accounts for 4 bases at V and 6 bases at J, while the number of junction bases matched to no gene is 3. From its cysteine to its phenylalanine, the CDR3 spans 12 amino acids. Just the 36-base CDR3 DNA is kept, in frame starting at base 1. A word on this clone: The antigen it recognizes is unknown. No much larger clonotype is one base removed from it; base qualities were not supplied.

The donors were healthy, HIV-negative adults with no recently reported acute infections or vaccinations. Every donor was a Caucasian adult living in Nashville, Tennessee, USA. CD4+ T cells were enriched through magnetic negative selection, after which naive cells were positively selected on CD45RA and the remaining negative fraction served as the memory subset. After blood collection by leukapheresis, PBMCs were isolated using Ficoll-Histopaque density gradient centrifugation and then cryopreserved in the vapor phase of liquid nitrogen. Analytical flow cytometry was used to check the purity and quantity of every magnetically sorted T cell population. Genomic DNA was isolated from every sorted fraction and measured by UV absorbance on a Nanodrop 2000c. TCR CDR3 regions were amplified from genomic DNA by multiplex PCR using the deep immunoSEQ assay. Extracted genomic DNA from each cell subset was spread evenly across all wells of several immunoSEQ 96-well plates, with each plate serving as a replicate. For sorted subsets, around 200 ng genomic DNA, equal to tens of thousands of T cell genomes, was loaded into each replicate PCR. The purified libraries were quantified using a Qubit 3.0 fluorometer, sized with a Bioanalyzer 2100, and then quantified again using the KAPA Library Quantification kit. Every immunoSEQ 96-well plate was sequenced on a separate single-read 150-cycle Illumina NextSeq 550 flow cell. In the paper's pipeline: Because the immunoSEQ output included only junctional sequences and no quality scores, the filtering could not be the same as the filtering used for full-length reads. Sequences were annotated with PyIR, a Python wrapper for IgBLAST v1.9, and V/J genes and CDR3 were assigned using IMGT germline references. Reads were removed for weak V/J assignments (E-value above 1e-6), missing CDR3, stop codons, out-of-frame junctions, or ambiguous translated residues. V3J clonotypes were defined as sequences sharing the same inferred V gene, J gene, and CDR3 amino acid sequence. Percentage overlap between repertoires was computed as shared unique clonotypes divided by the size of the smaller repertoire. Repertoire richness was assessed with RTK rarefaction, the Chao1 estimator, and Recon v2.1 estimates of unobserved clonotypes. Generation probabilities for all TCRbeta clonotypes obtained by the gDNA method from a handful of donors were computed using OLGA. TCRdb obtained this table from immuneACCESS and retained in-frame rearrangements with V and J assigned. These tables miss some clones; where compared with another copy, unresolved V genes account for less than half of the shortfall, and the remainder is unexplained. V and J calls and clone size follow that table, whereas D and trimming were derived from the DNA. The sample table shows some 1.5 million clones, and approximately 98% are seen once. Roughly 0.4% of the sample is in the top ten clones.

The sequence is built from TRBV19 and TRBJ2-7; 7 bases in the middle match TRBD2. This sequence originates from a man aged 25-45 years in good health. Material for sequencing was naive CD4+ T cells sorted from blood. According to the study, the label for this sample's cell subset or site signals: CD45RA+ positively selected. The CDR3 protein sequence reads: CASSTGGGEQYF. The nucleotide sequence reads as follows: TGTGCCAGTAGTACCGGCGGGGGCGAGCAGTACTTC. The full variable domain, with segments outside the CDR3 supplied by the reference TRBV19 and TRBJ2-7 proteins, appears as DGGITQSPKYLFRKEGQNVTLSCEQNLNHDAMYWYRQDPGQGLRLIYYSQIVNDFQKGDIAEGYSVSREKKESFPLTVTSAQKNPTAFYLCASSTGGGEQYFGPGTRLTVT.